What follows are 28 T cell receptor beta chains derived from one specimen sequenced in a study of cytomegalovirus exposure and HLA in healthy donors. The repertoire was sequenced with immunoSEQ multiplex PCR; TCRdb's copy has only in-frame clones and lacks some. Of about 160,000 clones in the sample, approximately 87% were seen once. Specimen: PBMCs. Receptors were obtained from a woman aged 25 to 45 in good health and CMV-seronegative.

The genes are TRBV7-2 and TRBJ2-3; 9 nucleotides line up with TRBD2. This CDR3 is built from 17 residues. Trimming removed 1 base from V and 2 bases from J; junction bases left unmatched: 7. Germline CDR1 reads SGHTA; CDR2 reads FQGNSA. The CDR3 region is CASSLGFSGSSTDTQYF. The DNA for the CDR3 is TGTGCCAGCAGCTTAGGGTTTAGCGGGAGTTCCACAGATACGCAGTATTTT.

The CDR3 region has the DNA TGCAGCGTTGTTCACTCGGACAGGGGGAAGGCTGGGGCCAACGTCCTGACTTTC. Amino acid sequence: CSVVHSDRGKAGANVLTF. The chain carries TRBV29-1 and TRBJ2-6; 10 positions agree with TRBD1. Per germline, CDR1 SQVTM and CDR2 ANQGSEA. V lost 4 bases to trimming and J lost 2 bases; unmatched junction nucleotides: 11. This CDR3 has 18 residues.

The genes are TRBV4-3 and TRBJ1-1; D not resolved. The CDR3 spans 13 residues. Per the germline V gene, CDR1 is LGHNA and CDR2 is YSLEER. The V end lost 0 bases, the J end lost 5 bases, and 7 bases lay between the germline ends. The CDR3, as DNA: TGCGCCAGCAGCCAAGATGTTGCGACTGAAGCTTTCTTT. This translates into CASSQDVATEAFF.

The chain links TRBV2 to TRBJ2-1; 13 bases map to TRBD2. Germline CDR1 is SNHLY and CDR2 is FYNNEI. Trimming at V came to 0 bases and at J to 9 bases, leaving 2 bases not matched to a gene. CDR3 length: 15 residues. The CDR3 is CASSEARTSGGEQFF. The CDR3 DNA follows: TGTGCCAGCAGTGAAGCGCGGACTAGCGGGGGTGAGCAGTTCTTC.

The chain links TRBV5-1 to TRBJ2-3; D not certain. Trimming removed 4 bases from V and 0 bases from J, with 9 bases in between. Germline V lookup: CDR1 SGHRS, CDR2 YFSETQ. CDR3 size: 14 residues. The CDR3 coding sequence is TGCGCCAGCAGCCCCAGGCCTAGCACAGATACGCAGTATTTT. Its protein is CASSPRPSTDTQYF.

The V call is TRBV7-9, the J call TRBJ1-5, with a weak D call TRBD1 (5 bases). The ends were cut back, 3 bases at V and 7 bases at J, with 7 bases in the middle. Germline CDR1 and CDR2: SEHNR and FQNEAQ (reference sequence). CDR3 size: 12 residues. CDR3 sequence reads: CASSFGGQPQHF. CDR3 DNA: TGTGCCAGCAGCTTCGGGGGACAGCCCCAGCATTTT. The variable domain in full, with the rest retrieved from reference TRBV7-9 and TRBJ1-5, is DTGVSQNPRHKITKRGQNVTFRCDPISEHNRLYWYRQTLGQGPEFLTYFQNEAQLEKSRLLSDRFSAERPKGSFSTLEIQRTEQGDSAMYLCASSFGGQPQHFGDGTRLSIL.

The chain is built from TRBV6-6 and TRBJ2-1; maybe TRBD2 (5 bases). This CDR3 is 15 amino acids long. Trimming stripped 7 bases from V and 2 bases from J, with 15 bases between. The germline V gene has CDR1 MNHNY and CDR2 SVGAGI (reference sequence). The CDR3 nucleotides read TGTGCCAGCACCAAGCGTCTAGCTACCTACAATGAGCAGTTCTTC. Residues: CASTKRLATYNEQFF.

The chain employs TRBV5-4 and TRBJ1-5, with TRBD1 matching over 8 bases. V gave up 4 bases and J gave up 9 bases; unmatched junction bases: 6. This CDR3 comprises 13 residues. Germline CDR1 SGHNT, CDR2 YYREEE (reference sequence). In DNA form, the CDR3 reads TGTGCCAGCAGCGCGGACAGGGTAGGGCCCCAGCATTTT. Amino acids: CASSADRVGPQHF.

The genes are TRBV5-4 and TRBJ2-3; D remains ambiguous. The CDR3 extends over 14 amino acids. Germline V gene sequence: CDR1 SGHNT, CDR2 YYREEE (reference sequence). V gave up 3 bases and J gave up 0 bases, with 8 bases separating them. The CDR3 here is CASSSRASTDTQYF. CDR3 bases: TGTGCCAGCAGCTCCCGCGCGAGCACAGATACGCAGTATTTT.

Only one count was recorded for this clone. The chain recombines TRBV14 with TRBJ2-4, with 8 bases fitting TRBD2. Looked up from germline, CDR1 is SGHDN and CDR2 is FVKESK. The V segment lost 3 bases and the J segment 0 bases; nucleotides outside the gene matches: 4. This CDR3 is 16 amino acids long. The CDR3 loop reads CASSQTSVLAKNIQYF. DNA for the CDR3: TGTGCCAGCAGCCAGACTAGCGTACTAGCCAAAAACATTCAGTACTTC.

The chain combines TRBV7-8 with TRBJ2-1; 8 bases line up with TRBD2. The CDR3 runs to 16 residues. The V segment lost 5 bases and the J segment 3 bases; nucleotides outside the gene matches: 9. Per the germline V gene, CDR1 is SGHVS and CDR2 is FQNEAQ. The CDR3 sequence: CASSPSGLAGYNEQFF. CDR3 bases: TGTGCCAGCAGCCCCAGTGGGCTAGCGGGCTACAATGAGCAGTTCTTC.

The chain couples TRBV4-3 to TRBJ1-1; 7 bases align to TRBD1. The J segment lost 2 bases and the V segment lost 0 bases, leaving 3 bases of the junction unmatched. This CDR3 has 15 residues. Germline V gives CDR1 LGHNA, CDR2 YSLEER. In nucleotides, the CDR3 is TGCGCCAGCAGCCAAGAGCAGGGGGGTAACACTGAAGCTTTCTTT. Its protein product is CASSQEQGGNTEAFF.

This clone was detected once. The chain couples TRBV6-5 to TRBJ2-3; TRBD2 might be the D (5 bases). The CDR3 consists of 14 residues. Trimming cost V 8 bases and J 1 base, with 13 bases left between them. Germline V gene data show CDR1 as MNHEY and CDR2 as SVGAGI. CDR3 in amino acids: CASGRGGGTDTQYF. The CDR3 nucleotides read TGTGCCAGCGGCCGGGGTGGGGGCACAGATACGCAGTATTTT.

This chain connects TRBV28 to TRBJ1-4, with 12 nucleotides matching TRBD1. V was clipped by 4 bases and J by 2 bases; unmatched bases: 5. The CDR3 extends over 17 amino acids. Germline V gives CDR1 MDHEN, CDR2 SYDVKM. The DNA for the CDR3 is TGTGCCAGCAGTTCACCGGGACAGGGGGCGACTAATGAAAAACTGTTTTTT. This sequence encodes CASSSPGQGATNEKLFF.

J is TRBJ1-5 and V is TRBV10-1; D may be TRBD1 (5 bases). Per the germline V gene, CDR1 is WNHNN and CDR2 is SYGVQD (reference sequence). This CDR3 contains 14 residues. The ends were cut back, 6 bases at V and 2 bases at J, with 11 bases in the middle. In DNA form, the CDR3 reads TGCGCCAGCAGGGTGGGGGGGGGCAATCAGCCCCAGCATTTT. This gives the protein CASRVGGGNQPQHF.

V and J are TRBV27 and TRBJ2-2, with TRBD2 matching 7 bases. The germline gives CDR1 MNHEY, CDR2 SMNVEV (reference sequence). Germline trimming cut 7 bases from V and 8 bases from J; bases unmatched to any gene: 10. This CDR3 is 14 amino acids long. The CDR3 DNA sequence: TGTGCCAGCACCCCGCTGGGGAGGGCTGGGGAGCTGTTTTTT. Translation gives CASTPLGRAGELFF.

This clone was detected only a few times. The sample contains more than one DNA sequence encoding this CDR3. This chain connects TRBV5-6 to TRBJ2-5; D unresolved. The germline V gene encodes CDR1 SGHDT and CDR2 YYEEEE. The germline V and J ends were trimmed by 2 bases and 1 base, with 3 bases remaining between them. The CDR3 covers 12 residues. CDR3: CASSFGQETQYF. CDR3 sequence (DNA): TGTGCCAGCAGCTTCGGCCAAGAGACCCAGTACTTC.

This sequence joins TRBV30 and TRBJ2-1; 12 bases align to TRBD1. The V segment lost 8 bases and the J segment 13 bases; nucleotides outside the gene matches: 21. CDR1 and CDR2 from the germline V gene are GTSNPN and SVGIG (reference sequence). The CDR3 is made up of 16 amino acids. The CDR3 reads CAGTTVGTGGSGPQFF. As DNA, the CDR3 is TGTGCCGGAACTACGGTCGGGACAGGGGGCTCCGGCCCCCAGTTCTTC.

The chain couples TRBV29-1 to TRBJ1-2; no firm D call. V was shortened by 0 bases and J by 4 bases, with 9 bases between the two germline ends. The length of the CDR3 is 13 residues. Germline lookup yields CDR1 SQVTM and CDR2 ANQGSEA. This chain's CDR3 is CSVEDQEGYGYTF. The DNA for the CDR3 is TGCAGCGTTGAAGATCAGGAGGGCTATGGCTACACCTTC. The full variable domain, completed using reference TRBV29-1 and TRBJ1-2, is SAVISQKPSRDICQRGTSLTIQCQVDSQVTMMFWYRQQPGQSLTLIATANQGSEATYESGFVIDKFPISRPNLTFSTLTVSNMSPEDSSIYLCSVEDQEGYGYTFGSGTRLTVV.

On this clone: An end of the junction does not agree with germline; a read error may underlie this. The chain is built from TRBV7-7 and TRBJ2-3; 10 bases match TRBD2. Germline CDR1 and CDR2: SSHAT and FNYEAQ (reference sequence). The CDR3 is made up of 15 amino acids. CDR3 DNA sequence: TGTGCTAGCAGCCTACTAGCGGGGCCTACAGATACGCAGTATTTT. This translates into CASSLLAGPTDTQYF. The whole variable domain, remainder taken from reference TRBV7-7 and TRBJ2-3, is GAGVSQSPRYKVTKRGQDVTLRCDPISSHATLYWYQQALGQGPEFLTYFNYEAQPDKSGLPSDRFSAERPEGSISTLTIQRTEQRDSAMYRCASSLLAGPTDTQYFGPGTRLTVL.

This chain connects TRBV30 to TRBJ2-2; D is perhaps TRBD2 (6 bases). The ends were cut back, 4 bases at V and 6 bases at J, with 15 bases in the middle. The CDR3 totals 14 residues. The germline gives CDR1 GTSNPN, CDR2 SVGIG (reference sequence). CDR3 amino acids: CAWIPAGFAGELFF. In DNA form, the CDR3 reads TGTGCCTGGATCCCAGCGGGTTTCGCCGGGGAGCTGTTTTTT. Combining the CDR3 with reference TRBV30 and TRBJ2-2 gives the whole variable domain SQTIHQWPATLVQPVGSPLSLECTVEGTSNPNLYWYRQAAGRGLQLLFYSVGIGQISSEVPQNLSASRPQDRQFILSSKKLLLSDSGFYLCAWIPAGFAGELFFGEGSRLTVL.

This chain uses TRBV15 with TRBJ2-3; the D is unclear. Germline values: CDR1 LNHNV, CDR2 YYDKDF (reference sequence). V shed 1 base and J shed 6 bases, with 5 bases lying between them. This CDR3 region has 12 residues. CDR3 in DNA: TGTGCCACCAGCAGAGTATCGGATACGCAGTATTTT. Translated: CATSRVSDTQYF.

The chain combines TRBV7-9 with TRBJ1-1, with a tentative D call TRBD1 (6 bases). Trimming pared 3 bases from V and 0 bases from J, leaving 11 bases between. In germline, CDR1 is SEHNR, CDR2 FQNEAQ (reference sequence). This CDR3 region has 15 residues. The CDR3 protein is CASSLVRTVNTEAFF. CDR3 DNA: TGTGCCAGCAGCTTGGTCCGGACAGTGAACACTGAAGCTTTCTTT.

As concerns this clone: In the same sample, other DNA sequences code for this CDR3. J is TRBJ1-1 and V is TRBV4-1, with D maybe TRBD1 (6 bases). V was cut by 0 bases and J by 1 base, with 9 bases left in between. The germline CDR1 and CDR2 sequences are MGHRA and YSYEKL. CDR3 length: 15 residues. DNA for the CDR3: TGCGCCAGCAGCCAAGAGACAGGCACGAACACTGAAGCTTTCTTT. Its translation: CASSQETGTNTEAFF.

Only one count was recorded for this clone. J is TRBJ1-4 and V is TRBV5-6, with TRBD1 as a possible D gene (5 bases). Looked up from germline, CDR1 is SGHDT and CDR2 is YYEEEE. CDR3 length: 16 residues. V gave up 2 bases and J gave up 7 bases, with 18 bases separating them. Written as DNA, the CDR3 is TGTGCCAGCAGCTTTGGCAGGGCGACGGGGGGTGAAAAACTGTTTTTT. Protein product: CASSFGRATGGEKLFF.

The count of this clone is one. This chain uses TRBV21-1 with TRBJ1-1; the D call in the table, TRBD1, was not verified against the DNA. TRBV21-1 is given as a pseudogene. The CDR3 loop spans 17 amino acids. Written as DNA, the CDR3 is TGTGCCAGCAGCTTGAACAGAGGGGGCCCCTTGAACACTGAAGCTTTCTTT. Translating it yields CASSLNRGGPLNTEAFF.

The chain couples TRBV11-2 to TRBJ2-7, with no clear D. The V end was cut by 0 bases, the J end by 5 bases, with 11 bases between. This CDR3 is built from 14 residues. The germline CDR1 and CDR2 sequences are SGHAT and FQNNGV. The CDR3 DNA reads TGTGCCAGCAGCTTAGATAATAGGCCGGACGAGCAGTACTTC. Its translation is CASSLDNRPDEQYF.

This chain links TRBV5-1 with TRBJ2-1; possibly TRBD1 or TRBD2 for D (6 bases each). The V end was cut by 1 base, the J end by 3 bases, with 14 bases between. Looked up from germline, CDR1 is SGHRS and CDR2 is YFSETQ. CDR3 size: 16 residues. The CDR3 region has the DNA TGCGCCAGCAGCTTGTTCGGGGGACAAAACTACAATGAGCAGTTCTTC. This encodes CASSLFGGQNYNEQFF.